The 25 T cell receptor beta chains listed next were all sequenced from one sample in a study of T cells in Graves' hyperthyroidism and ophthalmopathy. TCR beta CDR3 regions were amplified from RNA. The study used the HTBI primer set for a first-round RT-PCR of the TCR CDR3. MiXCR, run by TCRdb on the multiplex PCR reads, gives a single entry per CDR3 protein. Here the sample spans 560,000 or so distinct CDR3 sequences, under 60% being singletons. The sample taken for sequencing was peripheral blood or thyroid tissue (not recorded which). All receptors derive from a woman aged 18-29 years with Graves' hyperthyroidism.

The chain joins TRBV10-3 to TRBJ2-7, with a tentative D call TRBD2 (5 bases). Germline V gives CDR1 ENHRY, CDR2 SYGVKD. The CDR3 covers 15 residues. Trimming shortened V by 2 bases and J by 6 bases, and 17 bases separated the two germline ends. This CDR3 reads CAISELWERLLEQYF. CDR3 DNA sequence: TGTGCCATCAGTGAGCTCTGGGAGAGGCTGCTCGAGCAGTACTTC.

The CDR3 DNA is TGTGCCAGCAGCTTCTCCGGGACAGGGGTTGGCTACACCTTC. Protein product: CASSFSGTGVGYTF. This sequence joins TRBV7-8 and TRBJ1-2, with 10 positions matching TRBD1. V shed 3 bases, J shed 7 bases, and the junction held 5 bases outside the gene matches. The CDR3 totals 14 residues. Germline V gene sequence: CDR1 SGHVS, CDR2 FQNEAQ.

This chain joins TRBV2 and TRBJ2-7, with TRBD1 matching 11 bases. With 6 bases clipped from V and 3 bases from J, the junction kept 4 bases outside the gene matches. Germline V gene sequence: CDR1 SNHLY, CDR2 FYNNEI. The CDR3 loop spans 14 amino acids. The DNA for the CDR3 is TGTGCCAGCAGAGACGGGACAGGGGGCTACGAGCAGTACTTC. As protein: CASRDGTGGYEQYF. The variable domain in full, completed from reference TRBV2 and TRBJ2-7, reads EPEVTQTPSHQVTQMGQEVILRCVPISNHLYFYWYRQILGQKVEFLVSFYNNEISEKSEIFDDQFSVERPDGSNFTLKIRSTKLEDSAMYFCASRDGTGGYEQYFGPGTRLTVT.

V and J are TRBV2 and TRBJ1-4, with 9 bases aligning to TRBD1. CDR1 and CDR2 from the germline V gene are SNHLY and FYNNEI. This CDR3 has 12 amino acids. Trimming at V came to 10 bases and at J to 8 bases, leaving 5 bases not matched to a gene. The CDR3 protein is CATGGQGEKLFF. CDR3 sequence (DNA): TGTGCCACCGGGGGACAGGGAGAAAAACTGTTTTTT.

V gene TRBV25-1 combines with J gene TRBJ1-1; no definite D call. Germline V gene lookup returns CDR1 MGHDK and CDR2 SYGVNS. This CDR3 contains 14 residues. Trimming pared 1 base from V and 10 bases from J, leaving 16 bases between. The CDR3 loop reads CASSEWRAGIGAFF. In DNA, the CDR3 is TGTGCCAGCAGTGAATGGCGGGCGGGGATAGGAGCTTTCTTT.

About this clonotype itself: A much more abundant neighbour one base away suggests this may be a read error. The genes are TRBV29-1 and TRBJ2-7; possible D gene TRBD1, 6 bases. Germline V lookup: CDR1 SQVTM, CDR2 ANQGSEA. The CDR3 extends over 12 amino acids. The CDR3 loop is CSAGQFPYEQCF. The CDR3 DNA reads TGCAGCGCAGGACAGTTCCCCTACGAGCAGTGCTTC.

This clonotype was seen only a few times. V gene TRBV19 combines with J gene TRBJ1-2, with TRBD1 matching 8 bases. CDR3 length: 14 residues. Germline V gene lookup returns CDR1 LNHDA and CDR2 SQIVND (reference sequence). The V and J ends lost 5 bases and 8 bases, in that order; junction bases with no gene match: 10. In nucleotides, the CDR3 is TGTGCCAGTAGTGAGGTCAGGGGGCTAGCGGGCTACACCTTC. Translation gives CASSEVRGLAGYTF.

V is TRBV5-6 and J is TRBJ1-2; D is perhaps TRBD1 (6 bases). The CDR3 totals 13 residues. Looked up from germline, CDR1 is SGHDT and CDR2 is YYEEEE. V dropped 0 bases and J dropped 6 bases, with 9 bases sitting between them. CDR3 sequence: CASSLDTGNGYTF. The CDR3 DNA follows: TGTGCCAGCAGCTTGGATACAGGGAATGGCTACACCTTC.

This clonotype was picked up many times. This chain uses TRBV29-1 with TRBJ1-6; D not resolved. The CDR3 runs to 13 residues. The V end lost 6 bases, the J end lost 10 bases, and 16 bases lay between the germline ends. Germline lookup yields CDR1 SQVTM and CDR2 ANQGSEA. CDR3: CSVIQRPGSPLHF. In DNA form, the CDR3 reads TGCAGCGTGATACAGCGGCCGGGATCACCCCTCCACTTT.

The CDR3 is CSARDPGGGRQPQHF. The CDR3 bases are TGCAGTGCTAGAGATCCCGGGGGGGGGCGACAGCCCCAGCATTTT. V and J are TRBV20-1 and TRBJ1-5; tentatively, D is TRBD1 (6 bases). Between the trimmed V and J ends, which lost 0 bases and 7 bases, there was a span of 16 bases. Germline V gene lookup returns CDR1 DFQATT and CDR2 SNEGSKA (reference sequence). The length of the CDR3 is 15 residues.

With regard to this clonotype: Just one base apart from a much larger clone, this may be a read error. Because it lacks the conserved phenylalanine or tryptophan at the end, this CDR3 is likely a read error. The rearrangement links TRBV25-1 to TRBJ1-1; a weak D match, TRBD1 (5 bases). This CDR3 spans 12 amino acids. CDR1 MGHDK and CDR2 SYGVNS come from the germline V gene. Trimming took off 7 bases at V and 3 bases at J, with 9 bases between the two ends. This CDR3 reads CASNGGYTEAFV. The CDR3 DNA follows: TGTGCCAGCAACGGGGGATACACTGAAGCTTTCGTT.

The rearrangement joins TRBV12-3 or TRBV12-4 to TRBJ1-5; TRBD1 is a possible D gene (5 bases). V lost 6 bases to trimming and J lost 12 bases, with 9 bases between them. The CDR3 contains 10 residues. CDR3 residues: CASSGTDQHF. The CDR3 nucleotides are TGTGCCAGCAGCGGGACGGACCAGCATTTT.

This clonotype turned up a few times. The chain links TRBV20-1 to TRBJ2-7; a possible D gene is TRBD2 (5 bases). Trimming removed 3 bases at V and 4 bases at J, with 13 bases between. This CDR3 has 13 amino acids. CDR1 and CDR2 from the germline V gene are DFQATT and SNEGSKA (reference sequence). CDR3 DNA: TGCAGTGCTAGGGAACCGGGGTTTTACGAGCAGTACTTC. Its translation is CSAREPGFYEQYF.

The V gene is TRBV5-1, the J gene TRBJ2-1; D is uncertain. V lost 0 bases and J 5 bases, leaving 9 bases between the germline ends. Germline V CDR1 and CDR2: SGHRS, YFSETQ. The CDR3 totals 14 residues. CDR3 amino acids: CASSLAGNHNEQFF. The CDR3 DNA is TGCGCCAGCAGCTTGGCGGGCAACCACAATGAGCAGTTCTTC.

This rearrangement joins TRBV30 to TRBJ1-6; the D is unclear. The CDR3 is 12 residues long. Between the trimmed V and J ends, which lost 2 bases and 10 bases, there was a span of 9 bases. Germline-derived CDR1 and CDR2 are GTSNPN and SVGIG (reference sequence). The CDR3 nucleotides read TGTGCCTGGAGTTTCTTCGACTCACCCCTCCACTTT. Its protein is CAWSFFDSPLHF.

The chain uses TRBV25-1 and TRBJ2-5; the D is unclear. Germline V CDR1 and CDR2: MGHDK, SYGVNS. The CDR3 extends over 14 amino acids. Deletions cut 4 bases from V and 4 bases from J, with 13 bases between. CDR3 in DNA: TGTGCCAGCAGTGCTAGAGTAGGGCGAGAGACCCAGTACTTC. Protein: CASSARVGRETQYF.

This CDR3 reads CSARAAGANTGELFF. In nucleotides, the CDR3 is TGCAGTGCTAGAGCGGCAGGGGCGAACACCGGGGAGCTGTTTTTT. The chain has TRBV20-1 and TRBJ2-2; D might be TRBD1 (6 bases). Germline loops: CDR1 DFQATT, CDR2 SNEGSKA (reference sequence). Trimming shortened V by 1 base and J by 0 bases, and 9 bases separated the two germline ends. The CDR3 length is 15 residues.

The CDR3 nucleotides are TGTGCCAGCTTAGTAACAGGGGGCTGGTACGAGCAGTACTTC. Its protein product is CASLVTGGWYEQYF. The chain combines TRBV2 with TRBJ2-7, with 9 positions matching TRBD1. The CDR3 runs 14 residues. The junction had 9 bases not matched to a gene; V was cut back by 8 bases and J by 4 bases. Per germline, CDR1 SNHLY and CDR2 FYNNEI.

This clonotype was recorded a few times. This chain uses TRBV11-1 with TRBJ1-2, with D possibly matching TRBD1 (6 bases). Germline values: CDR1 SGHAT, CDR2 FQDESV (reference sequence). The V and J ends lost 5 bases and 7 bases respectively, with 14 bases between them. CDR3 length: 13 residues. CDR3 in amino acids: CASSQSGAGGYTF. CDR3 in DNA: TGTGCCAGCAGCCAGTCGGGGGCTGGTGGCTACACCTTC.

This chain links TRBV10-3 with TRBJ2-5; 7 bases map to TRBD2. The CDR3 spans 15 residues. Germline V CDR1 and CDR2: ENHRY, SYGVKD. J lost 3 bases, V lost 8 bases, and 12 bases had no gene match. CDR3 sequence (DNA): TGTGCCATCCTAACGAGGGCTAGCGGCGAAGAGACCCAGTACTTC. It codes for CAILTRASGEETQYF.

V and J are TRBV2 and TRBJ1-2, with a possible D match to TRBD1 (6 bases). The germline V and J ends were trimmed by 6 bases and 7 bases, with 27 bases remaining between them. Germline CDR1 SNHLY, CDR2 FYNNEI. The CDR3 is made up of 17 amino acids. The CDR3 coding sequence is TGTGCCAGCAGCTTGGCCTCCGGGCCCCTGACAGGTAGTGGCTACACCTTC. Translating gives CASSLASGPLTGSGYTF.

This clonotype was counted ten times or more. The CDR3 nucleotides read TGTGCCACCAGCCCGACAAGGGAGGGAGACTACGAGCAGTACTTC. Translating gives CATSPTREGDYEQYF. This chain uses TRBV15 with TRBJ2-7; 7 bases are shared with TRBD2. Germline V gene sequence: CDR1 LNHNV, CDR2 YYDKDF (reference sequence). The V segment lost 5 bases and the J segment 3 bases; nucleotides outside the gene matches: 10. This CDR3 contains 15 residues.

This clonotype has a handful of counts. This chain joins TRBV6-6 and TRBJ2-7; TRBD2 aligns across 10 bases. The CDR3 runs 15 residues. The germline V gene has CDR1 MNHNY and CDR2 SVGAGI (reference sequence). The ends lost 2 bases at V and 2 bases at J; junction bases unmatched: 3. CDR3 in DNA: TGTGCCAGCAGTTACCGGACTAGCGGACCCTACGAGCAGTACTTC. Its protein is CASSYRTSGPYEQYF.

This sequence joins TRBV12-3 or TRBV12-4 and TRBJ2-5, with D uncertain. The CDR3 spans 14 residues. The ends were cut back, 1 base at V and 5 bases at J, with 11 bases in the middle. The CDR3 here is CASSLDTRPETQYF. The CDR3, as DNA: TGTGCCAGCAGTTTAGATACTCGACCGGAGACCCAGTACTTC.

The chain uses TRBV19 and TRBJ1-5; D is unclear. V was pared by 5 bases and J by 10 bases, with 9 bases between. Germline lookup yields CDR1 LNHDA and CDR2 SQIVND (reference sequence). CDR3 length: 11 amino acids. CDR3 DNA: TGTGCCAGTAGTGACGTGGCTCCCCAGCATTTT. This sequence encodes CASSDVAPQHF.